These 18 T cell receptor beta chains were sequenced from one sample in a study of cytomegalovirus exposure and HLA in healthy donors. PCR was performed using 60 Vbeta and 13 Jbeta primers. The protocol was immunoSEQ multiplex PCR, while the TCRdb copy is restricted to in-frame clones and leaves out a portion. The sample shows 85,000 to 120,000 clones, less than 85% of them seen only once. What was sequenced was PBMCs. The source of these receptors is a man aged 40-49 years in good health and CMV-seronegative.

This chain uses TRBV12-5 with TRBJ2-1; 8 positions match TRBD2. Germline V gives CDR1 LGHNT, CDR2 FRNRAP. The CDR3 covers 20 residues. After removal of 1 base from V and 0 bases from J, the junction contained 14 bases not matched to a gene. CDR3 bases: TGTGCTAGTGGTTTGGCCGGGACTAGGGGCGGTCCGAGCTCCTACAATGAGCAGTTCTTC. Protein product: CASGLAGTRGGPSSYNEQFF.

There are a few counts of this clone. The J gene is TRBJ1-2, the V gene TRBV7-9; D may be TRBD1 (6 bases). V lost 9 bases and J lost 6, with 23 bases in between. The germline V gene has CDR1 SEHNR and CDR2 FQNEAQ (reference sequence). This CDR3 has 15 residues. CDR3 bases: TGTGCCAGTATACCCCTCGAACAGGGAGGGGATGGCTACACCTTC. It encodes CASIPLEQGGDGYTF.

This chain links TRBV5-1 with TRBJ2-1; 10 bases are a match to TRBD2. Trimming removed 4 bases from V and 2 bases from J; junction bases left unmatched: 6. The CDR3 is 16 residues long. Germline values: CDR1 SGHRS, CDR2 YFSETQ. In DNA form, the CDR3 reads TGCGCCAGCAGCGCAACCCTAGCGGGGGCCTACAATGAGCAGTTCTTC. Its translation: CASSATLAGAYNEQFF.

The gene calls are TRBV7-9 and TRBJ2-1; possible D gene TRBD2, 6 bases. Germline assignment: CDR1 SEHNR and CDR2 FQNEAQ (reference sequence). V shed 4 bases and J shed 3 bases, with 13 bases lying between them. This CDR3 region has 15 residues. Written as DNA, the CDR3 is TGTGCCAGCAGCTCGGGACTCCCTCTCTACAATGAGCAGTTCTTC. Protein product: CASSSGLPLYNEQFF.

This rearrangement joins TRBV2 to TRBJ2-3; 9 bases map to TRBD2. Germline-derived CDR1 and CDR2 are SNHLY and FYNNEI. CDR3 length: 13 amino acids. V lost 8 bases to trimming and J lost 1 base; unmatched junction nucleotides: 1. DNA of the CDR3: TGTGCCAGCTTAGCGGGGGGCACAGATACGCAGTATTTT. Translated, it gives CASLAGGTDTQYF.

The chain joins TRBV27 to TRBJ2-7, with D uncertain. V lost 9 bases and J 2 bases, leaving 17 bases between the germline ends. The CDR3 runs 14 residues. CDR1 MNHEY and CDR2 SMNVEV come from the germline V gene (reference sequence). This CDR3 reads CASIDAVPPYEQYF. The CDR3, as DNA: TGTGCCAGTATCGACGCGGTCCCGCCCTACGAGCAGTACTTC.

With respect to this clone: One end of the junction fails to match germline, which may point to a read error. The chain recombines TRBV5-1 with TRBJ2-7, with 8 bases aligning to TRBD1. CDR1 and CDR2 from the germline V gene are SGHRS and YFSETQ. The CDR3 runs to 14 residues. The CDR3 reads CASNTGGSSYEQCF. The DNA for the CDR3 is TGCGCCAGCAACACAGGGGGGTCGTCCTACGAGCAGTGCTTC.

In the case of this clone: Sequence at one end of the junction differs from germline and may be a read error. The rearrangement links TRBV2 to TRBJ2-2, with TRBD1 matching 9 bases. The CDR3 is 14 residues long. Germline CDR1 SNHLY, CDR2 FYNNEI. CDR3 in amino acids: CATLQGANAGELFF. The CDR3 bases are TGTGCCACGTTACAGGGGGCGAACGCCGGGGAGCTGTTTTTT.

The V call is TRBV11-1, the J call TRBJ1-1; the D gene is possibly TRBD1 (6 bases). This CDR3 region has 15 residues. Germline V gene data show CDR1 as SGHAT and CDR2 as FQDESV (reference sequence). V was cut by 1 base and J by 4 bases, with 13 bases left in between. CDR3 nucleotides: TGTGCCAGCAGCTTAGTATCGGGGGGCATCACTGAAGCTTTCTTT. Translating gives CASSLVSGGITEAFF.

The chain uses TRBV5-5 and TRBJ2-7; 10 bases match TRBD1. The CDR3 is 15 residues long. V dropped 4 bases and J dropped 3; count of bases not matched to a gene: 7. Looked up from germline, CDR1 is SGHKS and CDR2 is YYEKEE (reference sequence). In nucleotides, the CDR3 is TGTGCCAGCAGCGCTGCCGGGACAGGGGACTACGAGCAGTACTTC. This codes for CASSAAGTGDYEQYF. Filled out from reference TRBV5-5 and TRBJ2-7, the complete variable domain reads DAGVTQSPTHLIKTRGQQVTLRCSPISGHKSVSWYQQVLGQGPQFIFQYYEKEERGRGNFPDRFSARQFPNYSSELNVNALLLGDSALYLCASSAAGTGDYEQYFGPGTRLTVT.

This CDR3 is CASSSGVAGGQIGDTQYF. The CDR3 DNA reads TGTGCCAGCAGTTCCGGGGTAGCGGGGGGCCAAATTGGGGATACGCAGTATTTT. The chain combines TRBV27 with TRBJ2-3, with 10 bases that match TRBD2. CDR1 and CDR2 (germline): MNHEY, SMNVEV (reference sequence). The CDR3 runs to 18 residues. The trim removed 4 bases at V and 6 bases at J, leaving 16 bases unmatched.

V and J are TRBV9 and TRBJ1-6; D is possibly TRBD1 (5 bases). Germline V CDR1 and CDR2: SGDLS, YYNGEE. V gave up 0 bases and J gave up 10 bases, with 14 bases separating them. The CDR3 covers 15 residues. CDR3 sequence: CASSVEGRGESPLHF. CDR3 nucleotides: TGTGCCAGCAGCGTAGAGGGACGGGGGGAATCACCCCTCCACTTT.

The V call is TRBV2, the J call TRBJ2-3; 9 bases agree with TRBD1. The CDR3 totals 15 residues. V shed 4 bases, J shed 4 bases, and the junction held 6 bases outside the gene matches. CDR1 SNHLY and CDR2 FYNNEI come from the germline V gene. The CDR3 DNA reads as TGTGCCAGCAGTGTGTTGGGACAGGGTCCAGATACGCAGTATTTT. Translation: CASSVLGQGPDTQYF.

The V and J genes are TRBV4-3 and TRBJ1-2; unclear D gene. The CDR3 length is 15 residues. Germline V gene lookup returns CDR1 LGHNA and CDR2 YSLEER. The ends were cut back, 2 bases at V and 4 bases at J, with 14 bases in the middle. The CDR3: CASSQLDRESYGYTF. The CDR3 DNA is TGCGCCAGCAGCCAACTAGATAGGGAGTCCTATGGCTACACCTTC.

The CDR3 is CASSPSGTQYF. DNA of the CDR3: TGTGCCAGCAGCCCAAGCGGGACCCAGTACTTC. This sequence joins TRBV7-2 and TRBJ2-5; perhaps TRBD2 as D (5 bases). Trimming took 5 bases from V and 7 from J, leaving 8 bases between them. The germline gives CDR1 SGHTA, CDR2 FQGNSA. The CDR3 loop spans 11 amino acids.

Here the CDR3 reads CASSPPAELAGGGPQETQYF. CDR3 bases: TGTGCCAGCTCACCACCGGCCGAACTAGCGGGGGGGGGTCCGCAAGAGACCCAGTACTTC. The chain joins TRBV18 to TRBJ2-5; TRBD2 agrees at 13 bases. CDR1 and CDR2 (germline): KGHSH, LQKENI. The V gene end was trimmed by 0 bases and the J gene end by 2 bases; junction bases not matched to a gene: 12. The CDR3 extends over 20 amino acids.

The chain employs TRBV9 and TRBJ2-1; perhaps TRBD2 as D (6 bases). Looked up from germline, CDR1 is SGDLS and CDR2 is YYNGEE. The CDR3 has 15 amino acids. Between the trimmed V and J ends, which lost 0 bases and 7 bases, there was a span of 14 bases. CDR3 region: CASSVEGSGSNEQFF. CDR3 DNA: TGTGCCAGCAGCGTAGAAGGGAGCGGGTCGAATGAGCAGTTCTTC.

V and J are TRBV10-3 and TRBJ2-5; D unclear. CDR1 is ENHRY, CDR2 SYGVKD, per germline. The CDR3 is 13 residues long. Trimming shortened V by 5 bases and J by 1 base, and 8 bases separated the two germline ends. For the CDR3, the DNA is TGTGCCATCAGTCCACTGATCCAAGAGACCCAGTACTTC. Its protein is CAISPLIQETQYF.